This T cell receptor (beta chain) was documented in a study of T cell repertoires in cytomegalovirus infection. About the research overall: CMV epitopes used comprised recently identified HLA-C-restricted ones and well-studied HLA-B-restricted ones. Public TCR beta signatures provided an indication of both CMV infection and a matching HLA type. General study results and limits: What dominated the ex vivo response were HLA-C-restricted CMV-specific TCR beta clonotypes. Cumulative public TCR beta family frequency identified carriers of CMV plus the relevant HLA.

With respect to this clonotype: Its antigen is unidentified.

V lost 1 base and J 5 bases, leaving 12 bases between the germline ends. The germline V gene has CDR1 SGHVT and CDR2 SQSDAQ. The CDR3 loop spans 15 amino acids. TCRdb re-derived calls from the reads in MiXCR, one entry per CDR3 protein. The profile shows hundreds of thousands of distinct CDR3 sequences, 30% to 40% of them singletons. Sequenced here: cultured CD8+ T cells from PBMCs, sampled from culture after CMV antigen stimulation. This rearrangement joins TRBV7-4 to TRBJ2-1, with a weak D call TRBD1 (6 bases). This TCR was recovered from a human donor in good health (CMV status not recorded). Some clones in this sample may be carry-over from other donors' samples. Here the CDR3 reads CASSLGTERNNEQFF. The CDR3 DNA reads TGTGCCAGCAGCTTAGGGACAGAACGGAACAATGAGCAGTTCTTC.